This T cell receptor beta chain was found in a study of T cells in Graves' hyperthyroidism and ophthalmopathy. V shed 7 bases and J shed 1 base, with 16 bases lying between them. Germline CDR1 and CDR2: MNHNS and SASEGT. The CDR3 sequence is 16 residues long. The TCR beta CDR3 regions underwent amplification using RNA transcripts as the source. With the HTBI primer set, the TCR CDR3 went through a first round of RT-PCR. TCRdb reprocessed the multiplex PCR reads via MiXCR and lists one record per CDR3 protein. The table has 490,000 or so distinct CDR3 sequences, 35% to 50% seen once. The rearrangement joins TRBV6-1 to TRBJ2-2, with D possibly being TRBD2 (6 bases). Input material: peripheral blood or thyroid tissue (not recorded which). The sequence derives from an adult woman with Graves' disease, either hyperthyroidism or ophthalmopathy (not recorded which). This CDR3 reads CASTPSPSENTGELFF. CDR3 DNA sequence: TGTGCCAGCACCCCCTCGCCTAGCGAGAACACCGGGGAGCTGTTTTTT.